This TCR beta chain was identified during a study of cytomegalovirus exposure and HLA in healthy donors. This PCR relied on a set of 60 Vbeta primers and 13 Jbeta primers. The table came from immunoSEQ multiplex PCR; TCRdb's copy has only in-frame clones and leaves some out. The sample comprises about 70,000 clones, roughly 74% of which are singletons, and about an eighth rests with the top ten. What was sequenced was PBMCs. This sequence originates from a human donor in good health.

The CDR3 nucleotides are TGTGCCAGCAGGCTATCCCCGACTAGCGGCGAGCAGTTCTTC. This sequence encodes CASRLSPTSGEQFF. The chain couples TRBV2 to TRBJ2-1; 9 bases map to TRBD2. The V gene end was trimmed by 6 bases and the J gene end by 10 bases; junction bases not matched to a gene: 10. The CDR3 is 14 amino acids. Looked up from germline, CDR1 is SNHLY and CDR2 is FYNNEI.